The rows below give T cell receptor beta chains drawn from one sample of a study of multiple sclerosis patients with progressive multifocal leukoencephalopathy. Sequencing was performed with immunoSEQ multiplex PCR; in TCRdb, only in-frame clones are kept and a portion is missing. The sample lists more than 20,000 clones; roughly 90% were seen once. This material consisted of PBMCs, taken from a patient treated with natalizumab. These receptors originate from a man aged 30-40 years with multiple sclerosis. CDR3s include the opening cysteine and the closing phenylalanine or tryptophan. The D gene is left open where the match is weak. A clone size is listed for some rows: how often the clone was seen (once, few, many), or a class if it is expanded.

CDR3: CASSLAVGHSGNTIYF
DNA: TGTGCCAGCAGCTTGGCAGTCGGCCATTCGGGAAACACCATATATTTT
J: TRBJ1-3
size: -
V: TRBV5-5
D: -

CDR3: CASSGLGGVSDTQYF
DNA: TGTGCCAGCAGCGGACTCGGGGGAGTCAGCGATACGCAGTATTTT
J: TRBJ2-3
size: -
V: TRBV9
D: -

CDR3: CASSMRTDTEAFF
DNA: TGCGCCAGCAGCATGAGGACAGACACTGAAGCTTTCTTT
J: TRBJ1-1
size: -
V: TRBV5-1
D: -

CDR3: CASSGSSGRAGGEQFF
DNA: TGTGCCAGCAGCGGTTCTAGCGGGAGGGCCGGCGGTGAGCAGTTCTTC
J: TRBJ2-1
size: once
V: TRBV11-2
D: TRBD2

CDR3: CASSQESGTGANVLTF
DNA: TGCGCCAGCAGCCAAGAATCGGGGACTGGGGCCAACGTCCTGACTTTC
J: TRBJ2-6
size: -
V: TRBV4-3
D: -

CDR3: CASSHDRGSTNEKLFF
DNA: TGTGCCAGCAGCCATGACAGGGGTTCAACTAATGAAAAACTGTTTTTT
J: TRBJ1-4
size: -
V: TRBV11-3
D: TRBD1

CDR3: CASSSYSIMNTEAFF
DNA: TGTGCCAGCAGTTCATATAGCATAATGAACACTGAAGCTTTCTTT
J: TRBJ1-1
size: -
V: TRBV27
D: -

CDR3: CASSLGKNTGELFF
DNA: TGTGCCAGCAGCTTAGGGAAGAACACCGGGGAGCTGTTTTTT
J: TRBJ2-2
size: -
V: TRBV7-2
D: -

CDR3: CASSLGAGNSNQPQHF
DNA: TGTGCCAGCAGCTTAGGGGCGGGGAATAGCAATCAGCCCCAGCATTTT
J: TRBJ1-5
size: -
V: TRBV7-2
D: -

CDR3: CASSSEGDSNTGELFF
DNA: TGTGCCAGCAGCTCCGAGGGGGATTCGAACACCGGGGAGCTGTTTTTT
J: TRBJ2-2
size: -
V: TRBV7-9
D: -

CDR3: CAWSVASYTGRELFF
DNA: TGTGCCTGGAGTGTAGCGAGTTACACCGGTAGGGAGCTGTTTTTT
J: TRBJ2-2
size: -
V: TRBV30
D: -

CDR3: CASSLEWGGVQPQHF
DNA: TGTGCCAGCAGCTTGGAATGGGGAGGTGTTCAGCCCCAGCATTTT
J: TRBJ1-5
size: -
V: TRBV5-5
D: -

CDR3: CAISESLSNTEAFF
DNA: TGTGCCATCAGTGAGTCCTTATCGAACACTGAAGCTTTCTTT
J: TRBJ1-1
size: once
V: TRBV10-3
D: -

CDR3: CASSLWRGGQPQHF
DNA: TGCGCCAGCAGCCTTTGGAGAGGGGGTCAGCCCCAGCATTTT
J: TRBJ1-5
size: once
V: TRBV4-3
D: -

CDR3: CSVAGVGGYTF
DNA: TGCAGCGTTGCAGGCGTGGGCGGCTACACCTTC
J: TRBJ1-2
size: -
V: TRBV29-1
D: -

CDR3: CASSLGQGSYLSYNEQFF
DNA: TGCGCCAGCAGCTTGGGACAGGGGAGTTACCTCTCCTACAATGAGCAGTTCTTC
J: TRBJ2-1
size: -
V: TRBV5-1
D: TRBD1

CDR3: CASSLAGPGQGYNEQFF
DNA: TGTGCCAGCAGCTTAGCGGGGCCGGGACAGGGTTACAATGAGCAGTTCTTC
J: TRBJ2-1
size: -
V: TRBV7-3
D: TRBD1

CDR3: CASSPGMETQYF
DNA: TGTGCCAGCAGCCCAGGGATGGAGACCCAGTACTTC
J: TRBJ2-5
size: -
V: TRBV9
D: -

CDR3: CASSIDHGGSYEQYF
DNA: TGTGCCAGTAGTATAGATCATGGGGGGTCCTACGAGCAGTACTTC
J: TRBJ2-7
size: -
V: TRBV19
D: -

CDR3: CATSRDKWGFGNTIYF
DNA: TGTGCCACCAGCAGAGATAAATGGGGTTTTGGAAACACCATATATTTT
J: TRBJ1-3
size: -
V: TRBV15
D: -

CDR3: CASSNSRDSYGYTF
DNA: TGCGCCAGCAGCAATAGTCGGGACAGCTATGGCTACACCTTC
J: TRBJ1-2
size: -
V: TRBV4-3
D: TRBD1

CDR3: CASSPPGEGYEQYF
DNA: TGTGCCAGCTCACCACCGGGAGAGGGGTACGAGCAGTACTTC
J: TRBJ2-7
size: -
V: TRBV18
D: -

CDR3: CASSRMITPGHLSYEQYF
DNA: TGCGCCAGCAGCCGGATGATCACACCGGGACACCTCTCCTACGAGCAGTACTTC
J: TRBJ2-7
size: -
V: TRBV4-1
D: -

CDR3: CASSLGAPGTRTYEQFF
DNA: TGTGCCAGCAGCTTAGGGGCCCCCGGGACCCGGACATATGAGCAGTTCTTC
J: TRBJ2-1
size: -
V: TRBV7-8
D: -

CDR3: CASSIVDRETGELFF
DNA: TGTGCCAGTAGTATAGTGGACAGGGAGACCGGGGAGCTGTTTTTT
J: TRBJ2-2
size: -
V: TRBV19
D: TRBD1

CDR3: CASSPNHQTENNEKLFF
DNA: TGCGCCAGCAGCCCCAATCATCAGACAGAAAATAATGAAAAACTGTTTTTT
J: TRBJ1-4
size: -
V: TRBV4-1
D: -

CDR3: CASMRGAGELFF
DNA: TGTGCCAGCATGAGAGGGGCCGGGGAGCTGTTTTTT
J: TRBJ2-2
size: -
V: TRBV6-5
D: -

CDR3: CASSPAKGYEQYF
DNA: TGCGCCAGCAGCCCGGCCAAGGGTTACGAGCAGTACTTC
J: TRBJ2-7
size: -
V: TRBV4-3
D: -

CDR3: CASSSSWGGEQYF
DNA: TGCGCCAGCTCCTCCTCATGGGGAGGCGAGCAGTACTTC
J: TRBJ2-7
size: -
V: TRBV5-1
D: -

CDR3: CASSLDQGDTEAFF
DNA: TGTGCCAGCAGCTTGGACCAGGGCGACACTGAAGCTTTCTTT
J: TRBJ1-1
size: -
V: TRBV5-4
D: -

CDR3: CASRLGLAGGPDTGELFF
DNA: TGTGCCAGTAGGCTCGGACTAGCGGGAGGGCCGGACACCGGGGAGCTGTTTTTT
J: TRBJ2-2
size: -
V: TRBV19
D: TRBD2

CDR3: CASSLGGAYGYTF
DNA: TGTGCCAGCAGCTTGGGGGGGGCCTATGGCTACACCTTC
J: TRBJ1-2
size: once
V: TRBV7-9
D: -

CDR3: CASSVAGTGPQETQYF
DNA: TGTGCCAGCAGCGTAGCCGGGACAGGTCCACAAGAGACCCAGTACTTC
J: TRBJ2-5
size: -
V: TRBV7-6
D: TRBD1

CDR3: CASSRTGVNYGYTF
DNA: TGTGCCAGCAGTCGGACAGGGGTTAACTATGGCTACACCTTC
J: TRBJ1-2
size: -
V: TRBV13
D: TRBD1

CDR3: CSVEETVEAFF
DNA: TGCAGCGTTGAGGAGACGGTAGAAGCTTTCTTT
J: TRBJ1-1
size: -
V: TRBV29-1
D: -

CDR3: CASSIGRGSNQPQHF
DNA: TGTGCCAGTAGTATTGGCAGGGGGAGCAATCAGCCCCAGCATTTT
J: TRBJ1-5
size: -
V: TRBV19
D: TRBD1

CDR3: CASSPPGQFSGMSYNEQFF
DNA: TGTGCCAGCAGCCCACCGGGACAATTCTCGGGGATGTCCTACAATGAGCAGTTCTTC
J: TRBJ2-1
size: -
V: TRBV5-8
D: -

CDR3: CAIGQLNTEAFF
DNA: TGTGCCATCGGACAATTGAACACTGAAGCTTTCTTT
J: TRBJ1-1
size: -
V: TRBV10-3
D: -

CDR3: CASSPPQATSTDTQYF
DNA: TGTGCCAGCTCACCACCGCAGGCGACTAGCACAGATACGCAGTATTTT
J: TRBJ2-3
size: once
V: TRBV18
D: -

CDR3: CSVESQPLRVGETQYF
DNA: TGCAGCGTTGAAAGTCAGCCCCTACGAGTGGGAGAGACCCAGTACTTC
J: TRBJ2-5
size: -
V: TRBV29-1
D: -